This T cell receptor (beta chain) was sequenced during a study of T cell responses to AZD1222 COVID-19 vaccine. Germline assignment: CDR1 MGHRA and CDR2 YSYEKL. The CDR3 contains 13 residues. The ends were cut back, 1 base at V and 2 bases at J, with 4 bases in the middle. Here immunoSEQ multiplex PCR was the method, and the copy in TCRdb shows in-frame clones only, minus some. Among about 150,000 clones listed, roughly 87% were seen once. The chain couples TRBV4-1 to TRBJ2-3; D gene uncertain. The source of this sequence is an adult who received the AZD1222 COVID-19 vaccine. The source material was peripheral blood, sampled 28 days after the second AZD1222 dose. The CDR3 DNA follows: TGCGCCAGCAGCCAAGCACACACAGATACGCAGTATTTT. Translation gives CASSQAHTDTQYF.